The 28 T cell receptor beta chains given below trace back to one sample, sequenced in a study of blood T cell repertoires in COVID-19. Sequenced by immunoSEQ multiplex PCR; TCRdb stores in-frame clones only, minus some. The table shows 160,000 or so clones, with approximately 90% occurring only once. Sample: PBMCs or T cells enriched from blood (not recorded which). All receptors come from a woman between 50 and 59 years old who had recovered from COVID-19.

This rearrangement joins TRBV6-2 or TRBV6-3 to TRBJ2-7; 8 nucleotides agree with TRBD2. The germline CDR1 and CDR2 sequences are MNHEY and SVGEGT. The CDR3 is 17 residues long. J gave up 1 base and V 6 bases, and 14 bases lay outside the gene matches. In DNA form, the CDR3 reads TGTGCCAGCAGCCATCGACTCAGCGGGGGCATTTCCTACGAGCAGTACTTC. Its protein product is CASSHRLSGGISYEQYF.

V is TRBV7-3 and J is TRBJ2-3; 15 nucleotides line up with TRBD2. Germline assignment: CDR1 SGHTA and CDR2 FQGTGA. Unmatched junction bases numbered 4, after V lost 0 bases and J lost 0 bases. The CDR3 loop spans 19 amino acids. DNA for the CDR3: TGTGCCAGCAGCTTAACACCCGGGACTAGCGGGGGGAGCACAGATACGCAGTATTTT. Protein sequence: CASSLTPGTSGGSTDTQYF.

The chain carries TRBV27 and TRBJ1-5, with 9 bases identical to TRBD1. Trimming took 4 bases from V and 0 from J; bases not matched to a gene: 10. The germline V gene encodes CDR1 MNHEY and CDR2 SMNVEV (reference sequence). The CDR3 extends over 18 amino acids. CDR3 protein: CASSYGQGQGNSNQPQHF. The CDR3 DNA follows: TGTGCCAGCAGTTACGGCCAAGGACAGGGGAATAGCAATCAGCCCCAGCATTTT.

The chain is built from TRBV5-8 and TRBJ1-5; 9 nucleotides line up with TRBD1. Per germline, CDR1 SGHTS and CDR2 YDEGEE. Losses at the gene ends were 4 bases for V and 2 bases for J; bases not matched to a gene: 10. This CDR3 is built from 17 residues. In DNA, the CDR3 is TGTGCCAGCAGCACCCGACAGGGGGGGGTCGGCAATCAGCCCCAGCATTTT. This encodes CASSTRQGGVGNQPQHF.

This chain connects TRBV7-9 to TRBJ1-5; D is perhaps TRBD1 (6 bases). Trimming removed 3 bases from V and 7 bases from J, with 19 bases in between. CDR1 SEHNR and CDR2 FQNEAQ come from the germline V gene (reference sequence). CDR3 length: 16 residues. The CDR3 DNA reads TGTGCCAGCAGCTTCGCCGGGGGGCAAGGGGGACAGCCCCAGCATTTT. It specifies CASSFAGGQGGQPQHF. Supplemented by reference TRBV7-9 and TRBJ1-5, the full variable domain reads DTGVSQNPRHKITKRGQNVTFRCDPISEHNRLYWYRQTLGQGPEFLTYFQNEAQLEKSRLLSDRFSAERPKGSFSTLEIQRTEQGDSAMYLCASSFAGGQGGQPQHFGDGTRLSIL.

J is TRBJ1-4 and V is TRBV6-5, with D unclear. Germline assignment: CDR1 MNHEY and CDR2 SVGAGI. The CDR3 has 15 amino acids. Trimming took off 6 bases at V and 2 bases at J, with 13 bases between the two ends. The DNA for the CDR3 is TGTGCCAGCAGGCGTTTTACTGGTACTAATGAAAAACTGTTTTTT. This translates into CASRRFTGTNEKLFF.

This clone was counted between two and nine times. The rearrangement links TRBV7-2 to TRBJ1-5; 8 bases are a match to TRBD1. J lost 6 bases, V lost 5 bases, and 6 bases had no gene match. Looked up from germline, CDR1 is SGHTA and CDR2 is FQGNSA. The CDR3 consists of 14 residues. The CDR3 region is CASSRDRNPQPQHF. The DNA for the CDR3 is TGTGCCAGCAGCCGGGACAGGAACCCTCAGCCCCAGCATTTT.

This chain links TRBV7-2 with TRBJ2-7, with 9 bases identical to TRBD1. The J segment lost 2 bases and the V segment lost 7 bases, leaving 3 bases of the junction unmatched. Germline lookup yields CDR1 SGHTA and CDR2 FQGNSA. The CDR3 is 13 residues long. For the CDR3, the DNA is TGTGCCAGCAAAAGGACAGGGGCCTACGAGCAGTACTTC. Translation: CASKRTGAYEQYF.

The rearrangement joins TRBV21-1 to TRBJ1-2. TRBV21-1 is noted as a pseudogene. The CDR3 covers 12 residues. The CDR3 DNA is TGTGCCAGCAGCAAAACAGAGGGAGGCTACACCTTC. Encoded protein: CASSKTEGGYTF.

The gene calls are TRBV12-3 or TRBV12-4 and TRBJ1-2; TRBD1 is a possible D gene (5 bases). The CDR3 contains 12 residues. The V gene lost 6 bases and the J gene lost 5 bases, with 10 bases spanning the gap. The CDR3 spells CASSQGGYGYTF. The CDR3 coding sequence is TGTGCCAGCAGCCAGGGTGGATATGGCTACACCTTC.

The V call is TRBV24-1, the J call TRBJ1-6, with TRBD1 as a possible D gene (5 bases). The germline V and J ends were trimmed by 3 bases and 4 bases, with 12 bases remaining between them. CDR1 KGHDR and CDR2 SFDVKD come from the germline V gene. The CDR3 length is 16 residues. CDR3 bases: TGTGCCACCAGTGATCCCCGCCAGGGTTATAATTCACCCCTCCACTTT. This sequence encodes CATSDPRQGYNSPLHF.

The chain links TRBV18 to TRBJ2-1; 10 bases match TRBD2. The germline CDR1 and CDR2 sequences are KGHSH and LQKENI. J gave up 0 bases and V 2 bases, and 4 bases lay outside the gene matches. The CDR3 runs 17 residues. CDR3 nucleotide sequence: TGTGCCAGCTCACCAGTCTTAGCGGGGGGCTCCTACAATGAGCAGTTCTTC. Encoded protein: CASSPVLAGGSYNEQFF.

The chain couples TRBV4-2 to TRBJ1-6, with unresolved D. The CDR3 runs 15 residues. Germline V gives CDR1 LGHNA, CDR2 YNFKEQ. V was trimmed by 0 bases and J by 7 bases, leaving 10 bases between them. CDR3 nucleotides: TGTGCCAGCAGCCAAGAACGTCAGAAAAATTCACCCCTCCACTTT. Translated: CASSQERQKNSPLHF.

The J gene is TRBJ2-7, the V gene TRBV5-4; 7 nucleotides match TRBD1. The V segment lost 3 bases and the J segment 2 bases; nucleotides outside the gene matches: 2. The CDR3 runs 13 residues. Germline values: CDR1 SGHNT, CDR2 YYREEE (reference sequence). CDR3 coding DNA: TGTGCCAGCAGCTACAGGGGAGCCTACGAGCAGTACTTC. This translates into CASSYRGAYEQYF.

J is TRBJ1-1 and V is TRBV28; perhaps TRBD1 as D (6 bases). The V gene lost 3 bases and the J gene lost 4 bases, with 12 bases spanning the gap. The length of the CDR3 is 14 residues. From germline, CDR1 is MDHEN and CDR2 SYDVKM. CDR3 DNA: TGTGCCAGCAGTTTGCCAGGGGACATCACTGAAGCTTTCTTT. Encoded protein: CASSLPGDITEAFF.

The rearrangement joins TRBV7-9 to TRBJ2-3, with 9 nucleotides matching TRBD2. The V gene end was trimmed by 1 base and the J gene end by 0 bases; junction bases not matched to a gene: 8. The CDR3 has 18 residues. Germline V lookup: CDR1 SEHNR, CDR2 FQNEAQ (reference sequence). The DNA of the CDR3 is TGTGCCAGCAGCTTAGGACTGGCGGGGGGGCTGAGCACAGATACGCAGTATTTT. This codes for CASSLGLAGGLSTDTQYF. The entire variable domain, with the rest obtained from reference TRBV7-9 and TRBJ2-3, is as follows: DTGVSQNPRHKITKRGQNVTFRCDPISEHNRLYWYRQTLGQGPEFLTYFQNEAQLEKSRLLSDRFSAERPKGSFSTLEIQRTEQGDSAMYLCASSLGLAGGLSTDTQYFGPGTRLTVL.

This clone was found a few times. The chain has TRBV11-2 and TRBJ1-6, with D perhaps matching TRBD1 (5 bases). Trimming took off 5 bases at V and 1 base at J, with 15 bases between the two ends. Germline lookup yields CDR1 SGHAT and CDR2 FQNNGV. This CDR3 contains 17 residues. The DNA for the CDR3 is TGTGCCAGCAGCCCCCGGGGGGGAAGGTCCTATAATTCACCCCTCCACTTT. It yields the protein CASSPRGGRSYNSPLHF.

J is TRBJ2-3 and V is TRBV7-2; the D gene is possibly TRBD2 (6 bases). Germline V CDR1 and CDR2: SGHTA, FQGNSA. The V end was cut by 1 base, the J end by 2 bases, with 13 bases between. The CDR3 is 16 residues long. The CDR3 region has the DNA TGTGCCAGCAGCTTAGGACGGTTAGCGGCCACAGATACGCAGTATTTT. Its translation is CASSLGRLAATDTQYF.

V and J are TRBV5-1 and TRBJ1-1, with D possibly TRBD1 on 6 matching bases. The CDR3 is made up of 15 amino acids. CDR1 SGHRS and CDR2 YFSETQ come from the germline V gene. V lost 2 bases to trimming and J lost 1 base, with 12 bases between them. The CDR3 sequence is CASSFGTPENTEAFF. The CDR3 nucleotides read TGCGCCAGCAGCTTCGGGACACCGGAGAACACTGAAGCTTTCTTT.

The V and J genes are TRBV4-3 and TRBJ1-1; D is perhaps TRBD1 (6 bases). Germline CDR1 is LGHNA and CDR2 is YSLEER. The germline V and J ends were trimmed by 7 bases and 3 bases, with 18 bases remaining between them. The CDR3 contains 15 residues. The CDR3 DNA reads TGCGCCAGCACCACCACGGGGGGCCGATACACTGAAGCTTTCTTT. Its protein product is CASTTTGGRYTEAFF.

This chain links TRBV7-2 with TRBJ2-2, with TRBD2 identical over 15 bases. The CDR3 sequence is 18 residues long. After removal of 7 bases from V and 1 base from J, the junction contained 7 bases not matched to a gene. CDR1 and CDR2 (germline): SGHTA, FQGNSA. The CDR3 is CASIPGTSGGLNTGELFF. The CDR3 DNA is TGTGCCAGCATCCCCGGGACTAGCGGGGGGTTGAACACCGGGGAGCTGTTTTTT. The variable domain in full, with the rest retrieved from reference TRBV7-2 and TRBJ2-2, is GAGVSQSPSNKVTEKGKDVELRCDPISGHTALYWYRQSLGQGLEFLIYFQGNSAPDKSGLPSDRFSAERTGGSVSTLTIQRTQQEDSAVYLCASIPGTSGGLNTGELFFGEGSRLTVL.

The chain combines TRBV29-1 with TRBJ1-5, with D possibly being TRBD1 (6 bases). Trimming cost V 3 bases and J 4 bases, with 10 bases left between them. Germline V lookup: CDR1 SQVTM, CDR2 ANQGSEA. This CDR3 contains 13 residues. CDR3 residues: CSVDGGPNQPQHF. The CDR3, as DNA: TGCAGCGTTGACGGGGGGCCGAATCAGCCCCAGCATTTT.

The chain recombines TRBV19 with TRBJ2-3; D possibly corresponds to TRBD2 (5 bases). The CDR3 spans 11 residues. Germline CDR1 and CDR2: LNHDA and SQIVND (reference sequence). Trimming took off 5 bases at V and 6 bases at J, with 6 bases between the two ends. Here the CDR3 DNA reads TGTGCCAGTAGTCCGGGGGATACGCAGTATTTT. It is translated as CASSPGDTQYF. Based on the CDR3 plus reference TRBV19 and TRBJ2-3, the full variable domain is DGGITQSPKYLFRKEGQNVTLSCEQNLNHDAMYWYRQDPGQGLRLIYYSQIVNDFQKGDIAEGYSVSREKKESFPLTVTSAQKNPTAFYLCASSPGDTQYFGPGTRLTVL.

Here the CDR3 DNA reads TGTGCCAGCAGCTTAGCGGCAGGGAATGGCTACACCTTC. Translating gives CASSLAAGNGYTF. The V gene is TRBV7-9, the J gene TRBJ1-2; the D gene is possibly TRBD1 (5 bases). The germline gives CDR1 SEHNR, CDR2 FQNEAQ (reference sequence). Trimming took 0 bases from V and 6 from J, leaving 8 bases between them. This CDR3 region has 13 residues.

V usage is TRBV2 and J usage is TRBJ2-7; 7 bases match TRBD2. The germline gives CDR1 SNHLY, CDR2 FYNNEI. Losses at the gene ends were 1 base for V and 0 bases for J; bases not matched to a gene: 6. CDR3 length equals 16 residues. The CDR3 sequence is CASSEGGGLSSYEQYF. Written as DNA, the CDR3 is TGTGCCAGCAGTGAAGGGGGGGGATTAAGCTCCTACGAGCAGTACTTC.

The chain combines TRBV6-5 with TRBJ2-7; 7 bases match TRBD2. With 8 bases clipped from V and 3 bases from J, the junction kept 1 base outside the gene matches. The CDR3 is made up of 11 amino acids. In germline, CDR1 is MNHEY, CDR2 SVGAGI. The CDR3 protein is CASGLVYEQYF. The CDR3 nucleotides read TGTGCCAGCGGACTAGTCTACGAGCAGTACTTC.

For this clone: The DNA is omitted, as the CDR3 cannot be located on it reliably, and the CDR3 follows TCRdb's listing. The CDR3 sequence: CATSVPGGYEQYF. The chain has TRBV24-1 and TRBJ2-7; the table calls TRBD1, which could not be checked here. The CDR3 sequence runs 13 residues, both termini included. Germline CDR1 KGHDR, CDR2 SFDVKD.

This clone was detected only once. The chain links TRBV2 to TRBJ1-6, with D possibly being TRBD1 (5 bases). Germline loops: CDR1 SNHLY, CDR2 FYNNEI. Trimming took 4 bases from V and 6 from J, leaving 10 bases between them. The CDR3 spans 14 residues. The CDR3 loop reads CASSGGASNSPLHF. CDR3 coding DNA: TGTGCCAGCAGTGGTGGGGCGTCTAATTCACCCCTCCACTTT.